Each of the 20 T cell receptor beta chains below was sequenced from the same sample in a study of technical replicates of blood from a few donors (dated by TCRdb to 2015 to 2018). Libraries were made using the immunoSEQ multiplex PCR assay. The clones in this table, taken by TCRdb from immuneACCESS, are in-frame only. Not every clone is retained; where verified, under half of the shortfall comes from an unresolved V gene, and the cause of the rest is unknown. This sample holds just under 85,000 clones; around 94% were observed only once. The ten largest clones represent around 0.25% of the sample. The sequencing sample was made of T cells isolated from PBMCs. Receptors originate from a human donor in good health.

The rearrangement links TRBV5-1 to TRBJ2-7; D is ambiguous. The ends were cut back, 5 bases at V and 0 bases at J, with 6 bases in the middle. The CDR3 length is 12 residues. The germline CDR1 and CDR2 sequences are SGHRS and YFSETQ. The CDR3 loop is CASSSVSYEQYF. In DNA, the CDR3 is TGCGCCAGCAGTTCAGTCTCCTACGAGCAGTACTTC.

The rearrangement uses TRBV19 and TRBJ2-5; D is undetermined. The germline gives CDR1 LNHDA, CDR2 SQIVND (reference sequence). Trimming took off 2 bases at V and 1 base at J, with 5 bases between the two ends. This CDR3 has 13 residues. The CDR3 DNA reads TGTGCCAGTAGTATATACATCCAAGAGACCCAGTACTTC. It is translated as CASSIYIQETQYF.

V usage is TRBV4-1 and J usage is TRBJ1-3; D perhaps matches TRBD1 (6 bases). V lost 3 bases and J lost 2, with 8 bases in between. From germline, CDR1 is MGHRA and CDR2 YSYEKL. This CDR3 contains 14 residues. CDR3 sequence: CASSHTGPGNTIYF. The CDR3, as DNA: TGCGCCAGCAGCCACACAGGGCCTGGAAACACCATATATTTT.

CDR3 nucleotides: TGTGCCAGCAGCTCAAACCCGACAGGCTGGCCCCAGCATTTT. Protein product: CASSSNPTGWPQHF. The chain links TRBV7-9 to TRBJ1-5, with D possibly TRBD1 on 6 matching bases. The V end was cut by 4 bases, the J end by 9 bases, with 16 bases between. Germline CDR1 reads SEHNR; CDR2 reads FQNEAQ (reference sequence). The CDR3 consists of 14 residues.

The genes are TRBV5-4 and TRBJ1-2; 7 bases line up with TRBD1. Per germline, CDR1 SGHNT and CDR2 YYREEE (reference sequence). Trimming took 4 bases from V and 3 from J; bases not matched to a gene: 9. CDR3 length: 15 residues. In DNA form, the CDR3 reads TGTGCCAGCAGCCCAACAGGGGTTGTCGACTATGGCTACACCTTC. Translating it yields CASSPTGVVDYGYTF. The complete variable domain, with remaining parts taken from reference TRBV5-4 and TRBJ1-2, reads ETGVTQSPTHLIKTRGQQVTLRCSSQSGHNTVSWYQQALGQGPQFIFQYYREEENGRGNFPPRFSGLQFPNYSSELNVNALELDDSALYLCASSPTGVVDYGYTFGSGTRLTVV.

This sequence joins TRBV4-1 and TRBJ1-2; the match to TRBD1 covers 7 bases. V shed 5 bases, J shed 5 bases, and the junction held 2 bases outside the gene matches. Germline V gene lookup returns CDR1 MGHRA and CDR2 YSYEKL. The CDR3 is made up of 12 amino acids. Here the CDR3 DNA reads TGCGCCAGCAGCGGGACAGAATATGGCTACACCTTC. Amino acid sequence: CASSGTEYGYTF.

The rearrangement joins TRBV21-1 to TRBJ2-3; TRBD1, the table's D call, was not compared with the DNA. TRBV21-1 is a pseudogene locus. This CDR3 spans 14 amino acids. The CDR3 DNA is TGTGCCAGCAGCCCGGCAGGAAGAACAGATACGCAGTATTTT. Residues: CASSPAGRTDTQYF.

The chain uses TRBV5-1 and TRBJ2-2, with 8 bases that match TRBD1. The CDR3 contains 14 residues. Germline CDR1 reads SGHRS; CDR2 reads YFSETQ. Trimming at V came to 5 bases and at J to 5 bases, leaving 5 bases not matched to a gene. The CDR3 coding sequence is TGCGCCAGCAGTCGACAGGGGAGAACCGGGGAGCTGTTTTTT. This translates into CASSRQGRTGELFF. Using reference TRBV5-1 and TRBJ2-2 for the parts outside the CDR3, the full variable domain is KAGVTQTPRYLIKTRGQQVTLSCSPISGHRSVSWYQQTPGQGLQFLFEYFSETQRNKGNFPGRFSGRQFSNSRSEMNVSTLELGDSALYLCASSRQGRTGELFFGEGSRLTVL.

This chain uses TRBV29-1 with TRBJ1-1, with 10 bases identical to TRBD1. This CDR3 is built from 17 residues. CDR1 and CDR2 (germline): SQVTM, ANQGSEA. Trimming took 4 bases from V and 0 from J; bases not matched to a gene: 11. CDR3 coding DNA: TGCAGCGTTGCTCGGAGGGACAGGGGTCCAGTGAACACTGAAGCTTTCTTT. Translating it yields CSVARRDRGPVNTEAFF.

The chain has TRBV9 and TRBJ1-2; 9 bases align to TRBD1. Germline CDR1 and CDR2: SGDLS and YYNGEE. V lost 5 bases, J lost 4 bases, and 3 bases stayed unmatched. The CDR3 has 13 amino acids. CDR3: CASRTGGGYGYTF. The DNA for the CDR3 is TGTGCCAGCAGAACAGGGGGCGGCTATGGCTACACCTTC.

The rearrangement uses TRBV7-8 and TRBJ2-7; maybe TRBD1 (5 bases). Germline CDR1 is SGHVS and CDR2 is FQNEAQ. V was shortened by 2 bases and J by 9 bases, with 20 bases between the two germline ends. The CDR3 sequence is 15 residues long. The CDR3 DNA reads as TGTGCCAGCAGCTTAAATGGACAAATCCCTACGGGGCAGTACTTC. This gives the protein CASSLNGQIPTGQYF.

The chain carries TRBV6-1 and TRBJ2-3, with D possibly being TRBD2 (6 bases). V gave up 1 base and J gave up 2 bases, with 10 bases separating them. Germline CDR1 and CDR2: MNHNS and SASEGT. This CDR3 contains 15 residues. The CDR3 DNA is TGTGCCAGCAGTGAAGGAGGACTATTCACAGATACGCAGTATTTT. Its translation: CASSEGGLFTDTQYF.

V gene TRBV11-2 combines with J gene TRBJ2-3; D uncertain. The CDR3 loop spans 12 amino acids. Germline V gene lookup returns CDR1 SGHAT and CDR2 FQNNGV. The V gene lost 1 base and the J gene lost 6 bases, with 5 bases spanning the gap. CDR3 amino acids: CASSLAGDTQYF. The CDR3 DNA reads TGTGCCAGCAGCTTAGCTGGCGATACGCAGTATTTT. The full variable domain, in which reference TRBV11-2 and TRBJ2-3 provide the parts outside the CDR3, is EAGVAQSPRYKIIEKRQSVAFWCNPISGHATLYWYQQILGQGPKLLIQFQNNGVVDDSQLPKDRFSAERLKGVDSTLKIQPAKLEDSAVYLCASSLAGDTQYFGPGTRLTVL.

This clone appeared a single time. This sample also contains other DNA sequences that code for the same CDR3. J is TRBJ2-7 and V is TRBV27; 9 bases line up with TRBD1. Germline trimming cut 2 bases from V and 1 base from J; bases unmatched to any gene: 3. The CDR3 covers 15 residues. CDR1 is MNHEY, CDR2 SMNVEV, per germline (reference sequence). CDR3 in amino acids: CASSLGTGPSYEQYF. The CDR3 DNA is TGTGCCAGCAGTTTAGGGACAGGGCCTTCCTACGAGCAGTACTTC.

The chain has TRBV27 and TRBJ2-3; D may be TRBD2 (7 bases). V gave up 8 bases and J gave up 0 bases, with 15 bases separating them. The CDR3 consists of 15 residues. CDR1 and CDR2 from the germline V gene are MNHEY and SMNVEV (reference sequence). The CDR3 protein is CASRTAGLSTDTQYF. In DNA form, the CDR3 reads TGTGCCAGCCGGACAGCGGGACTTAGCACAGATACGCAGTATTTT.

J is TRBJ2-2 and V is TRBV12-5; the match to TRBD1 covers 7 bases. Losses at the gene ends were 7 bases for V and 2 bases for J; bases not matched to a gene: 31. This CDR3 has 23 amino acids. The germline gives CDR1 LGHNT, CDR2 FRNRAP. CDR3 nucleotide sequence: TGTGCTAGTGCCCTGACAGCCTTCAGCCTAGGGGGCAATCAATTAACAAACACCGGGGAGCTGTTTTTT. Protein sequence: CASALTAFSLGGNQLTNTGELFF.

The chain is built from TRBV11-2 and TRBJ2-1, with a weak D call TRBD2 (6 bases). The CDR3 spans 17 residues. In germline, CDR1 is SGHAT, CDR2 FQNNGV. Trimming removed 0 bases at V and 1 base at J, with 13 bases between. The CDR3 here is CASSLDVWGDSYNEQFF. DNA for the CDR3: TGTGCCAGCAGCTTAGATGTTTGGGGGGATTCCTACAATGAGCAGTTCTTC.

This chain links TRBV29-1 with TRBJ2-7; 8 bases fit TRBD1. The CDR3 is 12 residues long. From germline, CDR1 is SQVTM and CDR2 ANQGSEA. J was trimmed by 3 bases and V by 7 bases; bases with no gene match: 5. The CDR3 loop reads CSGRTGSYEQYF. In DNA, the CDR3 is TGCAGCGGGCGGACAGGGAGCTACGAGCAGTACTTC.

The rearrangement joins TRBV28 to TRBJ2-3; TRBD2 might be the D (6 bases). CDR3 length: 16 residues. The ends were cut back, 4 bases at V and 0 bases at J, with 14 bases in the middle. The germline gives CDR1 MDHEN, CDR2 SYDVKM. The CDR3 DNA follows: TGTGCCAGCAGTTCCTTGGGCGGGGTGAGCACAGATACGCAGTATTTT. Its protein is CASSSLGGVSTDTQYF.

The CDR3 DNA reads TGTGCCAGCAGCCGGGTGACAGTCCTCTCTGGAAACACCATATATTTT. This codes for CASSRVTVLSGNTIYF. The rearrangement links TRBV4-2 to TRBJ1-3; maybe TRBD1 (5 bases). CDR3 length equals 16 residues. Trimming took 4 bases from V and 0 from J, leaving 13 bases between them. Germline V gives CDR1 LGHNA, CDR2 YNFKEQ.